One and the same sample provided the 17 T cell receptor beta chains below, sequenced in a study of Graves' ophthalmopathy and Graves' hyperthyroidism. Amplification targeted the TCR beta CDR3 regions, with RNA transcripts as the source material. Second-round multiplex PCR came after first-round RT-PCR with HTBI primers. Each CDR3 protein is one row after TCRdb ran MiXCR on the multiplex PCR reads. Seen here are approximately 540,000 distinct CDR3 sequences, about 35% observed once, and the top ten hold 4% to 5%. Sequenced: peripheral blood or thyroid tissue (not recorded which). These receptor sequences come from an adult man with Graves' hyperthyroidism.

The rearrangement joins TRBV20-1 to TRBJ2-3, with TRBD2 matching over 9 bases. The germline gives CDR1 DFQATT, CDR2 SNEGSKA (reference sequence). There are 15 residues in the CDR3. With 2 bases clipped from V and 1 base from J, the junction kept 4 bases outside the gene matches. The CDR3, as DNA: TGCAGTGCTAGATTGCGGGGGGGTCGCACAGATACGCAGTATTTT. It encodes CSARLRGGRTDTQYF.

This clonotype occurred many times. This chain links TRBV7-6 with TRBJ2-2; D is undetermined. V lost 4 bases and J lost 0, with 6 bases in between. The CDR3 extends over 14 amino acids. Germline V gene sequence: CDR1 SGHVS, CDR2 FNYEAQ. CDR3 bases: TGTGCCAGCAGCTCGACAACGAACACCGGGGAGCTGTTTTTT. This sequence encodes CASSSTTNTGELFF.

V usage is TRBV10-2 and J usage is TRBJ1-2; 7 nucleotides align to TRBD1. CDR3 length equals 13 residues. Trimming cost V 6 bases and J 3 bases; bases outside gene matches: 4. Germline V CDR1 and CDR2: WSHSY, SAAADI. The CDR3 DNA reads TGCGCCAGCAGGACAGGGCTGGACTATGGCTACACCTTC. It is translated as CASRTGLDYGYTF.

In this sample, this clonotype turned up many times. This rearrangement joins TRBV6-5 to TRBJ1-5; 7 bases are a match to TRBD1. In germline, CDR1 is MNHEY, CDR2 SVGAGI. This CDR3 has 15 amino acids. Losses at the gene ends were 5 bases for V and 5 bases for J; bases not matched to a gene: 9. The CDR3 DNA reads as TGTGCCAGCAGTCGGGACAGTCGAGGGCATCAGCCCCAGCATTTT. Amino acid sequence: CASSRDSRGHQPQHF.

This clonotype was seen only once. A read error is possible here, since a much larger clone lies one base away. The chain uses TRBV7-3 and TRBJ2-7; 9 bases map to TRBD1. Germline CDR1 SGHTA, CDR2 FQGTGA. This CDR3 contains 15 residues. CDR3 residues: CAGSQQGAPSYEQYF. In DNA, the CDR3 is TGTGCCGGCAGCCAACAGGGGGCTCCCTCCTACGAGCAGTACTTC. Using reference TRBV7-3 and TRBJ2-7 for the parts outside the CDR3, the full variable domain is GAGVSQTPSNKVTEKGKYVELRCDPISGHTALYWYRQSLGQGPEFLIYFQGTGAADDSGLPNDRFFAVRPEGSVSTLKIQRTERGDSAVYLCAGSQQGAPSYEQYFGPGTRLTVT.

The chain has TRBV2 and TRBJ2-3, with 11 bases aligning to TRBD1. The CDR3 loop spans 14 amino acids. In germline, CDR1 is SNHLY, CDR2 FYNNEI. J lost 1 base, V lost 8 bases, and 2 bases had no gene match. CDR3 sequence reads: CASGQGAGTDTQYF. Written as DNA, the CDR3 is TGTGCCAGCGGACAGGGGGCGGGCACAGATACGCAGTATTTT.

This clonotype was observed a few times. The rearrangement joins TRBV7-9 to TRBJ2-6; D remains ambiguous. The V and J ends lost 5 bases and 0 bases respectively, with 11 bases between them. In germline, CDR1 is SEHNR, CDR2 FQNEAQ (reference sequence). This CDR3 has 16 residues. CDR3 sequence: CASSRAKNSGANVLTF. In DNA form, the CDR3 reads TGTGCCAGCAGCCGCGCTAAGAACTCTGGGGCCAACGTCCTGACTTTC.

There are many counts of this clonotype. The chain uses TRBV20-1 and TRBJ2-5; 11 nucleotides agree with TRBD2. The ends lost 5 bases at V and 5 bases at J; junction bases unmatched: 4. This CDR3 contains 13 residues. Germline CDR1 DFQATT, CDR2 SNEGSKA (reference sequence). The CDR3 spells CSAPRLAGETQYF. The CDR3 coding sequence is TGCAGTGCTCCTCGACTAGCGGGGGAGACCCAGTACTTC.

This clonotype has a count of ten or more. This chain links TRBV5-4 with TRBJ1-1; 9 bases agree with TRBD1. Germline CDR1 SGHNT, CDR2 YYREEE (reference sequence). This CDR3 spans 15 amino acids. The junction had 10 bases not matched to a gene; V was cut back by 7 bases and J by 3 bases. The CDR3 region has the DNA TGTGCCAGCCGGAACCGGGACAGGGTGGACACTGAAGCTTTCTTT. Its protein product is CASRNRDRVDTEAFF. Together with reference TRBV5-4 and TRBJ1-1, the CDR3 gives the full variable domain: ETGVTQSPTHLIKTRGQQVTLRCSSQSGHNTVSWYQQALGQGPQFIFQYYREEENGRGNFPPRFSGLQFPNYSSELNVNALELDDSALYLCASRNRDRVDTEAFFGQGTRLTVV.

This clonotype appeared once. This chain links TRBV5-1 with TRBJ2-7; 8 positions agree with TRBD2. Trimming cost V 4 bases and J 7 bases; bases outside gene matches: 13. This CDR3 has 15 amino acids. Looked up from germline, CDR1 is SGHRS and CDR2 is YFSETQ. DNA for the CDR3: TGCGCCAGCAGCCTTAGCGGGGTCCGAGGGACGGAGCAGTACTTC. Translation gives CASSLSGVRGTEQYF.

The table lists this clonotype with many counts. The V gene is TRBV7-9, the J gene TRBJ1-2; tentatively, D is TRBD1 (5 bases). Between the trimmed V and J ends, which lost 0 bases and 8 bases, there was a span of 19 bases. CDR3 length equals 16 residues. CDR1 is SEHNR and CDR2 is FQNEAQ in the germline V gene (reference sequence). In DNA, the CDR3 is TGTGCCAGCAGCTTAGCAGGGGCGCAAGGAATATGGGGCTACACCTTC. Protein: CASSLAGAQGIWGYTF.

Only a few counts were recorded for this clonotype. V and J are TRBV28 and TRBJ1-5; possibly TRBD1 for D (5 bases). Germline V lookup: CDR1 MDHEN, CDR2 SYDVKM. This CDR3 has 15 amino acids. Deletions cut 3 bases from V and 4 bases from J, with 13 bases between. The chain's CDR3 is CASSLVGGMNQPQHF. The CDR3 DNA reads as TGTGCCAGCAGTTTGGTTGGGGGGATGAATCAGCCCCAGCATTTT.

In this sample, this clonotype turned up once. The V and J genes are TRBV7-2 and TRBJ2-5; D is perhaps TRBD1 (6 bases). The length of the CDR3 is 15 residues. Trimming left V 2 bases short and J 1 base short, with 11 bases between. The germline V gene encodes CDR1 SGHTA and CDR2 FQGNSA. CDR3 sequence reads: CASSLNGGRQETQYF. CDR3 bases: TGTGCCAGCAGCTTAAATGGGGGCCGCCAAGAGACCCAGTACTTC.

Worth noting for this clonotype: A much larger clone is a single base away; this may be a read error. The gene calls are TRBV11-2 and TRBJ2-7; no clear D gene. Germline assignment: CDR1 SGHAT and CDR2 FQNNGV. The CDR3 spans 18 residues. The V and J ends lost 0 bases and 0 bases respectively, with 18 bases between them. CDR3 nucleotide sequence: TGTGCCAGCAGCTTAGAGGTAGAGAGCCCCCTCTTCTCCTACGAGCAGTACTTC. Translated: CASSLEVESPLFSYEQYF.

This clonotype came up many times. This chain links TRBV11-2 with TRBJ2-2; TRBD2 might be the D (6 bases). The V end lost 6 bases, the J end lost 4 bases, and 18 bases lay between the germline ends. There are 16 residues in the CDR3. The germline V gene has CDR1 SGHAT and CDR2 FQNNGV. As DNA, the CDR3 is TGTGCCAGCAGGCTAAACGGGGGACGATCCACCGGGGAGCTGTTTTTT. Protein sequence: CASRLNGGRSTGELFF.

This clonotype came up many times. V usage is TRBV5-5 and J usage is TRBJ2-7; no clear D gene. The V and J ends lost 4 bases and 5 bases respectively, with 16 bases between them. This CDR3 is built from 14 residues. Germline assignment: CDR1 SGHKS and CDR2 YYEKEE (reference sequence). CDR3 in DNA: TGTGCCAGCAGCCAAGGCCCCAGAATCGACGAGCAGTACTTC. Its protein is CASSQGPRIDEQYF.

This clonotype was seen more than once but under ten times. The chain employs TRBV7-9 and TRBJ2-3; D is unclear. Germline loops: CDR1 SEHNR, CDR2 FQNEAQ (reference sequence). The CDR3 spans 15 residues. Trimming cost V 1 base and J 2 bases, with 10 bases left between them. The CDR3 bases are TGTGCCAGCAGCTTAGAGGGCGTCTACACAGATACGCAGTATTTT. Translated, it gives CASSLEGVYTDTQYF.